This T cell receptor beta chain appears in the sequencing data of a study of neoadjuvant nivolumab and ipilimumab in lung cancer. Data came from immunoSEQ multiplex PCR; TCRdb stores just in-frame clones and leaves some out. Among tens of thousands of clones listed, 83% were seen once. The CDR3 is 14 residues long. The germline CDR1 and CDR2 sequences are SGHTA and FQGNSA. V was pared by 4 bases and J by 2 bases, with 11 bases between. The sample here was tumor tissue, taken after neoadjuvant nivolumab, alone or with ipilimumab, at or shortly before surgery. The chain couples TRBV7-2 to TRBJ2-5, with D possibly matching TRBD2 (5 bases). The receptor's source is an adult with non-small cell lung cancer. This chain's CDR3 is CASSWKRGQETQYF. CDR3 nucleotides: TGTGCCAGCAGCTGGAAAAGAGGGCAAGAGACCCAGTACTTC.